Shown below are 12 T cell receptor beta chains from a single sample sequenced in a study of blood T cell repertoires in COVID-19. The table came from immunoSEQ multiplex PCR; TCRdb's copy has only in-frame clones and leaves some out. The table records approximately 66,000 clones, roughly 86% of them present only once. Sequencing was done on a sample of peripheral blood. Receptors originate from a man in his sixties with acute or convalescent COVID-19.

The chain is built from TRBV4-2 and TRBJ2-5, with 7 bases identical to TRBD1. Unmatched junction bases numbered 10, after V lost 6 bases and J lost 3 bases. The germline V gene has CDR1 LGHNA and CDR2 YNFKEQ. CDR3 length: 15 residues. CDR3 residues: CASSHYGQGEETQYF. CDR3 coding DNA: TGTGCCAGCAGTCACTATGGGCAGGGGGAAGAGACCCAGTACTTC.

This clone occurred once. The chain combines TRBV27 with TRBJ1-5, with a possible D match to TRBD1 (6 bases). This CDR3 spans 16 amino acids. Germline V lookup: CDR1 MNHEY, CDR2 SMNVEV (reference sequence). Trimming removed 6 bases from V and 4 bases from J, with 19 bases in between. Written as DNA, the CDR3 is TGTGCCAGCAGGCGAAAATGGACAGCCACTAATCAGCCCCAGCATTTT. Translated, it gives CASRRKWTATNQPQHF.

This clone was seen only a few times. This rearrangement joins TRBV5-1 to TRBJ2-7; tentative D call: TRBD1 (5 bases). V was cut by 0 bases and J by 4 bases, with 11 bases left in between. The CDR3 is 14 amino acids. Looked up from germline, CDR1 is SGHRS and CDR2 is YFSETQ. The CDR3 nucleotides read TGCGCCAGCAGCTTGGATAGGGGCTTTTACGAGCAGTACTTC. It is translated as CASSLDRGFYEQYF.

The chain combines TRBV5-1 with TRBJ1-5; D uncertain. The V end was cut by 4 bases, the J end by 5 bases, with 13 bases between. The CDR3 sequence is 14 residues long. Germline CDR1 SGHRS, CDR2 YFSETQ. The CDR3 spells CASSPLTLDQPQHF. In nucleotides, the CDR3 is TGCGCCAGCAGCCCTCTGACCCTAGATCAGCCCCAGCATTTT.

The chain links TRBV24-1 to TRBJ2-7; 7 bases map to TRBD1. Germline CDR1 and CDR2: KGHDR and SFDVKD. V lost 2 bases and J lost 5; bases outside the gene matches: 17. The CDR3 sequence is 18 residues long. CDR3 region: CATSDSSPKMRGLNEQYF. CDR3 DNA sequence: TGTGCCACCAGTGATTCTTCCCCCAAGATGAGGGGGCTAAACGAGCAGTACTTC.

This clone occurred once. This sequence joins TRBV28 and TRBJ1-3; D unclear. The germline V gene has CDR1 MDHEN and CDR2 SYDVKM. The CDR3 spans 13 residues. V lost 10 bases and J 4 bases, leaving 14 bases between the germline ends. The CDR3 coding sequence is TGTGCCATCCAAGGGAGTCCAGGAAACACCATATATTTT. Translated, it gives CAIQGSPGNTIYF.

This chain links TRBV19 with TRBJ1-2; D is undetermined. This CDR3 spans 16 amino acids. Germline V lookup: CDR1 LNHDA, CDR2 SQIVND (reference sequence). V shed 6 bases and J shed 0 bases, with 17 bases lying between them. CDR3 coding DNA: TGTGCCAGTAGGACCTCCTACAGAGAACCTAACTATGGCTACACCTTC. It encodes CASRTSYREPNYGYTF.

The chain employs TRBV7-2 and TRBJ1-2; no reliable D call. This CDR3 region has 13 residues. From germline, CDR1 is SGHTA and CDR2 FQGNSA. The V and J ends lost 3 bases and 7 bases respectively, with 12 bases between them. The DNA for the CDR3 is TGTGCCAGCAGCTTCTGGGGAGTAGGTGGCTACACCTTC. It specifies CASSFWGVGGYTF.

Written as DNA, the CDR3 is TGCACCAGCAGGGAATTGAGCGGGGGGGCCAAAGAGACCCAGTACTTC. Translated, it gives CTSRELSGGAKETQYF. The chain recombines TRBV1 with TRBJ2-5; the table gives TRBD2 as D, unverified against the DNA. TRBV1 is a pseudogene segment. The CDR3 contains 16 residues.

The V and J genes are TRBV2 and TRBJ1-1; 8 bases are shared with TRBD1. CDR3 length: 15 amino acids. J lost 1 base, V lost 6 bases, and 7 bases had no gene match. Germline CDR1 SNHLY, CDR2 FYNNEI. The CDR3 loop reads CASSLQGGTNTEAFF. The CDR3 coding sequence is TGTGCCAGCAGCCTACAGGGGGGGACGAACACTGAAGCTTTCTTT.

This clone was found once. V and J are TRBV6-5 and TRBJ1-5; 7 bases map to TRBD1. Unmatched junction bases numbered 4, after V lost 0 bases and J lost 5 bases. This CDR3 contains 15 residues. Germline V lookup: CDR1 MNHEY, CDR2 SVGAGI. The CDR3 here is CASSYSRGSDQPQHF. CDR3 DNA sequence: TGTGCCAGCAGTTACTCCAGGGGGAGCGATCAGCCCCAGCATTTT.

V gene TRBV2 combines with J gene TRBJ1-2; 7 bases align to TRBD1. Trimming removed 2 bases from V and 5 bases from J; junction bases left unmatched: 8. This CDR3 is 15 amino acids long. From germline, CDR1 is SNHLY and CDR2 FYNNEI. The CDR3 DNA follows: TGTGCCAGCAGTGAATCGGGAGGGGGCGTTTATGGCTACACCTTC. Amino acid sequence: CASSESGGGVYGYTF.